The present T cell receptor (beta chain) was sequenced within a study of blood T cell repertoires in COVID-19. Study-wide background: Acute-phase and convalescent COVID-19 samples originated in the United States, Italy and Spain. PBMCs, B-cell-depleted T cells, or T cells provided the cDNA or gDNA that made up the material.

Authors' methods: Quantification of nucleated cells was approximated via reference gene primer amplification. The data were produced by immunoSEQ multiplex PCR, yet TCRdb's version contains in-frame clones alone and is incomplete. Clonal size and the V and J genes are those of that table, whereas D and trimming came from the DNA. The profile covers roughly 240,000 clones, with 75% to 90% appearing a single time and 4.6% taken by the ten largest. The length of the CDR3 is 12 residues. V shed 7 bases and J 6 bases; nucleotides not matched to a gene: 7. Germline-derived CDR1 and CDR2 are SGDLS and YYNGEE. This clone occurred once.

The chain employs TRBV9 and TRBJ2-7, with 7 positions matching TRBD2. This TCR derives from a man aged 55 to 70 who had recovered from COVID-19. Source material: peripheral blood. CDR3 region: CASSWGGGEQYF. For the CDR3, the DNA is TGTGCCAGCTCCTGGGGGGGTGGCGAGCAGTACTTC.